This is a list of T cell receptor beta chains from one sample in a study of blood T cell repertoires in COVID-19. TCRdb's copy holds only in-frame clones and misses some; the assay was immunoSEQ multiplex PCR. Of roughly 300,000 clones detected, about 93% appear once; the ten largest clones hold 6% to 7%. The sample comprised peripheral blood. The receptor set was obtained from a woman in her 30s with COVID-19, enrolled during active disease. Both conserved end residues are part of each CDR3. A D gene is named only where the DNA matches it firmly. Size is omitted from some rows. Given values are once, few, many or a class for expanded clones.

size,length,V,D,J,DNA,CDR3
NA,15,TRBV18,TRBD2,TRBJ2-2,TGTGCCAGCGCCCAGCGGGGACGCACGCCCGGGGAGCTGTTTTTT,CASAQRGRTPGELFF
NA,16,TRBV18,NA,TRBJ2-2,TGTGCCAGCTCACCTCTCGCAAGGGGGAACACCGGGGAGCTGTTTTTT,CASSPLARGNTGELFF
few,13,TRBV7-9,NA,TRBJ1-1,TGTGCCAGCAGCTCCACAGGGAACACTGAAGCTTTCTTT,CASSSTGNTEAFF
NA,14,TRBV29-1,TRBD2,TRBJ2-1,TGCAGCGGCAAGGGGACTAGCGTATACAATGAGCAGTTCTTC,CSGKGTSVYNEQFF
NA,15,TRBV15,NA,TRBJ2-1,TGTGCCACCAGCAGAGGACTCTTAGAACACAATGAGCAGTTCTTC,CATSRGLLEHNEQFF
NA,14,TRBV5-1,TRBD1,TRBJ2-7,TGCGCCAGCAGCTTCGGGACAGGTTTGTACGAGCAGTACTTC,CASSFGTGLYEQYF
NA,13,TRBV4-1,NA,TRBJ2-5,TGCGCCAGCAGCCTAGAGAGGCTAGAGACCCAGTACTTC,CASSLERLETQYF
NA,14,TRBV5-4,NA,TRBJ2-6,TGTGCCAGCAGCCCCGTGCGGGGGGCCAACGTCCTGACTTTC,CASSPVRGANVLTF
NA,15,TRBV2,TRBD2,TRBJ2-1,TGTGCCAGCAGTGGACTAGCGGCCTTGTACAATGAGCAGTTCTTC,CASSGLAALYNEQFF
NA,14,TRBV18,NA,TRBJ1-1,TGTGCCAGCTCACCGACAGTAACGAACACTGAAGCTTTCTTT,CASSPTVTNTEAFF
NA,14,TRBV9,NA,TRBJ2-7,TGTGCCAGCAGCCGTGGCGGAGCACCCTACGAGCAGTACTTC,CASSRGGAPYEQYF
NA,12,TRBV6-5,NA,TRBJ2-7,TGTGCCAGCATAACCGAAACATACGAGCAGTACTTC,CASITETYEQYF